This T cell receptor beta chain comes out of a study of blood T cell repertoires in COVID-19. The germline CDR1 and CDR2 sequences are SGHVS and FQNEAQ. CDR3 length: 15 amino acids. Unmatched junction bases numbered 4, after V lost 1 base and J lost 7 bases. Only in-frame clones appear in the TCRdb table, and some are missing; sequencing was by immunoSEQ multiplex PCR. The table has over 200,000 clones, around 80% seen once; the top ten hold 7% to 10%. V usage is TRBV7-8 and J usage is TRBJ1-5, with 10 bases that match TRBD1. The origin of this receptor is a woman in her 50s with acute or convalescent COVID-19. What was sequenced was peripheral blood. CDR3 amino acids: CASSLVTGGGQPQHF. The CDR3 DNA follows: TGTGCCAGCAGCTTAGTGACAGGGGGCGGGCAGCCCCAGCATTTT.